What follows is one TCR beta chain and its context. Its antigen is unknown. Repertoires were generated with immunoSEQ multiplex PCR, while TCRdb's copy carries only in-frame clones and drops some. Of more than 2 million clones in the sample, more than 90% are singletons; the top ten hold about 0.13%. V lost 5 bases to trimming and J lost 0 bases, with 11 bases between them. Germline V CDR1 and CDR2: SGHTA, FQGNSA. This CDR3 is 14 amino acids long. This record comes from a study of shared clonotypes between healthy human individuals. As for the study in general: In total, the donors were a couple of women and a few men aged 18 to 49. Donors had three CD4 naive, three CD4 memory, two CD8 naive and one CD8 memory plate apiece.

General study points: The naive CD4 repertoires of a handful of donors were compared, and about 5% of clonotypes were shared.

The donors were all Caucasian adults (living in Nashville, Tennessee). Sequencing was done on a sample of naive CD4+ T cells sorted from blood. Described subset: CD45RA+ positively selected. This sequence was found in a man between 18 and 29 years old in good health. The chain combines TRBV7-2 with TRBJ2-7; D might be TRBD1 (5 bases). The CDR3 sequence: CASSLTVISYEQYF. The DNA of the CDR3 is TGTGCCAGCAGCCTGACAGTGATCTCCTACGAGCAGTACTTC.